This record concerns one T cell receptor (beta chain) sequence. The target antigen is unknown. Germline lookup yields CDR1 MGHDK and CDR2 SYGVNS. Trimming removed 4 bases from V and 0 bases from J, with 10 bases in between. The CDR3 consists of 16 residues. TCRdb's table, derived via immunoSEQ multiplex PCR, lists solely in-frame clones and lacks some. Of some 7,600 clones in the sample, around 90% are singletons; the top ten hold about 1.5%. The record originates from a study of graft-versus-host responses after intestinal transplantation. Across the study: Anti-thymocyte globulin induction, then tacrolimus and steroids for around three years, went to all recipients. Study observations and caveats: Early declines in HvG clones that occurred post-transplant were associated with peak circulating GvH clone levels. Detection of GvH clones occurred in recipient marrow, and some had their first appearance in ileum or blood.

The chain couples TRBV25-1 to TRBJ1-6, with D perhaps matching TRBD1 (5 bases). This clonotype originated in a human patient who received an intestinal transplant, so some T cells may come from the graft donor. The sample consisted of PBMCs, taken around 31 days after intestinal transplant. The CDR3 is CASSGQTSSYNSPLHF. As DNA, the CDR3 is TGTGCCAGCAGTGGACAGACTAGCTCCTATAATTCACCCCTCCACTTT.